What follows describes a single T cell receptor beta chain. Its target is not known. The entry originates in a study of T cells after yellow fever vaccination. The CDR3 is 14 amino acids. Germline V lookup: CDR1 MRHNA, CDR2 SNTAGT. V shed 3 bases and J 2 bases; nucleotides not matched to a gene: 3. MiXCR was run by TCRdb on the 5' RACE reads, yielding one entry per CDR3 protein. The data hold around 310,000 distinct CDR3 sequences, with more than 8.5% observed a single time. General observations from the study: Contamination of FACS-sorted repertoires by abundant clonotypes from the bulk population could occur.

Source: PBMCs, taken on the day of the first yellow fever vaccination. This TCR was recovered from a man between 18 and 35 years old who received the YFV17D yellow fever vaccine. The V and J genes are TRBV6-4 and TRBJ2-7; the match to TRBD2 covers 8 bases. The CDR3 here is CASSEERGPYEQYF. The CDR3 nucleotides are TGTGCCAGCAGTGAAGAGCGGGGGCCCTACGAGCAGTACTTC.